This T cell receptor beta chain stems from a study of shared clonotypes between healthy human individuals. A note on this clone: Its antigen is undetermined.

Every unsorted PBMC PCR replicate was loaded with 250 to 300 ng DNA, around 30,000 T cell genomes. Generated by immunoSEQ multiplex PCR, the TCRdb table keeps only in-frame clones and is missing some. The data hold about 470,000 clones, with roughly 77% observed a single time. Germline V gives CDR1 GTSNPN, CDR2 SVGIG (reference sequence). The CDR3 is 14 residues long. Trimming took 4 bases from V and 9 from J, leaving 21 bases between them. Study-level results: Only blood samples were collected, and tissue repertoires likely differ.

The genes are TRBV30 and TRBJ1-1, with a weak D call TRBD1 (5 bases). Sequencing was done on a sample of PBMCs. This sequence was found in a woman aged 40 to 50 in good health. Some clones in this sample may be carry-over from other donors' samples. CDR3 in amino acids: CAWTRASGAMKAFF. DNA for the CDR3: TGTGCCTGGACCAGGGCCTCTGGGGCCATGAAAGCTTTCTTT.